Presented here are 15 T cell receptor beta chains from one specimen sequenced in a study of response to subunit inactivated influenza vaccine. TCRdb processed the RT-PCR reads anew with MiXCR; each CDR3 protein has one entry. Of fewer than 600,000 distinct CDR3 sequences in the sample, approximately 6.9% were seen once. The specimen was PBMCs from blood, collected around 2 years after vaccination. These receptors were collected from a man between 50 and 69 years old who received an inactivated influenza vaccine.

This clonotype was counted a few times. The V call is TRBV5-6, the J call TRBJ1-2; no clear D. Trimming left V 3 bases short and J 4 bases short, with 10 bases between. Germline CDR1 SGHDT, CDR2 YYEEEE. The CDR3 runs 13 residues. CDR3 in DNA: TGTGCCAGCAGCTCCGACGGCGCCTATGGCTACACCTTC. This gives the protein CASSSDGAYGYTF.

This clonotype appeared a few times. The gene calls are TRBV25-1 and TRBJ1-1; D remains ambiguous. V lost 2 bases, J lost 0 bases, and 10 bases lay in between. The CDR3 consists of 15 residues. CDR1 is MGHDK, CDR2 SYGVNS, per germline. CDR3 residues: CASSEVGPMNTEAFF. The CDR3 DNA sequence: TGTGCCAGCAGTGAAGTTGGACCCATGAACACTGAAGCTTTCTTT. Drawing the rest from reference TRBV25-1 and TRBJ1-1, the complete variable domain is EADIYQTPRYLVIGTGKKITLECSQTMGHDKMYWYQQDPGMELHLIHYSYGVNSTEKGDLSSESTVSRIRTEHFPLTLESARPSHTSQYLCASSEVGPMNTEAFFGQGTRLTVV.

The chain recombines TRBV6-5 with TRBJ1-1; 8 bases are a match to TRBD1. CDR1 and CDR2 (germline): MNHEY, SVGAGI. This CDR3 region has 15 residues. With 1 base clipped from V and 5 bases from J, the junction kept 6 bases outside the gene matches. CDR3 sequence (DNA): TGTGCCAGCAGTTACTTCGCCAGGGGGCCAACTGAAGCTTTCTTT. Protein product: CASSYFARGPTEAFF.

This clonotype has a handful of counts. The chain is built from TRBV7-2 and TRBJ2-5; 11 bases agree with TRBD2. The germline V gene encodes CDR1 SGHTA and CDR2 FQGNSA. The CDR3 is made up of 15 amino acids. J was trimmed by 2 bases and V by 3 bases; bases with no gene match: 2. The CDR3, as DNA: TGTGCCAGCAGCTTTACTAGCGGGGGTCAAGAGACCCAGTACTTC. It is translated as CASSFTSGGQETQYF.

This clonotype has only a few counts. This rearrangement joins TRBV11-2 to TRBJ2-3, with a weak D call TRBD1 (6 bases). This CDR3 is 15 amino acids long. Germline CDR1 SGHAT, CDR2 FQNNGV. Trimming took off 5 bases at V and 2 bases at J, with 14 bases between the two ends. As DNA, the CDR3 is TGTGCCAGCAGCATACAGGGAAAGGACACAGATACGCAGTATTTT. The encoded protein is CASSIQGKDTDTQYF.

This clonotype came up many times. The chain employs TRBV12-3 or TRBV12-4 and TRBJ2-7; D ambiguous. V lost 1 base to trimming and J lost 2 bases, with 6 bases between them. The CDR3 is 13 amino acids. CDR3 nucleotide sequence: TGTGCCAGCAGTTTAGGCAGTACCTACGAGCAGTACTTC. Its translation: CASSLGSTYEQYF.

This clonotype was counted between two and nine times. V gene TRBV10-2 combines with J gene TRBJ2-3; the match to TRBD2 covers 8 bases. CDR3 length: 15 residues. V lost 10 bases and J lost 1; bases outside the gene matches: 10. In germline, CDR1 is WSHSY, CDR2 SAAADI. CDR3: CATNLKAGGTDTQYF. CDR3 bases: TGCGCCACGAACTTAAAAGCGGGGGGCACAGATACGCAGTATTTT.

The chain joins TRBV6-1 to TRBJ2-5, with 8 bases identical to TRBD2. The trim removed 6 bases at V and 2 bases at J, leaving 5 bases unmatched. The germline V gene encodes CDR1 MNHNS and CDR2 SASEGT. This CDR3 has 14 residues. The CDR3 coding sequence is TGTGCCAGCAGCGGGGGGGGGCAACAAGAGACCCAGTACTTC. Translation gives CASSGGGQQETQYF.

This clonotype was counted only a few times. V is TRBV2 and J is TRBJ2-1, with a possible D match to TRBD2 (6 bases). This CDR3 has 14 residues. Trimming took 3 bases from V and 6 from J, leaving 12 bases between them. Germline CDR1 is SNHLY and CDR2 is FYNNEI. The CDR3 DNA is TGTGCCAGCAGTGAGTATAGTAGCGGCAATGAGCAGTTCTTC. Its translation: CASSEYSSGNEQFF. Using reference TRBV2 and TRBJ2-1 for the parts outside the CDR3, the full variable domain is EPEVTQTPSHQVTQMGQEVILRCVPISNHLYFYWYRQILGQKVEFLVSFYNNEISEKSEIFDDQFSVERPDGSNFTLKIRSTKLEDSAMYFCASSEYSSGNEQFFGPGTRLTVL.

This clonotype occurred many times. The chain couples TRBV24-1 to TRBJ2-1; perhaps TRBD2 as D (6 bases). Trimming left V 0 bases short and J 6 bases short, with 14 bases between. This CDR3 is built from 16 residues. Germline CDR1 KGHDR, CDR2 SFDVKD. CDR3 nucleotide sequence: TGTGCCACCAGTGATTTGGGGTCGGGAGTGGCCAATGAGCAGTTCTTC. Translation gives CATSDLGSGVANEQFF.

This clonotype showed up just a few times. V and J are TRBV6-1 and TRBJ2-7; D unclear. The CDR3 has 16 amino acids. Deletions cut 6 bases from V and 2 bases from J, with 20 bases between. Germline assignment: CDR1 MNHNS and CDR2 SASEGT. CDR3 nucleotide sequence: TGTGCCAGCAGCCCCGAGGCACCGGAGAACACCTACGAGCAGTACTTC. Translation: CASSPEAPENTYEQYF.

The chain is built from TRBV6-1 and TRBJ1-1, with D perhaps matching TRBD1 (5 bases). In germline, CDR1 is MNHNS, CDR2 SASEGT. Trimming cost V 8 bases and J 1 base, with 14 bases left between them. This CDR3 has 14 amino acids. The CDR3 here is CASRGPGRNTEAFF. As DNA, the CDR3 is TGTGCCAGCCGGGGTCCGGGACGGAACACTGAAGCTTTCTTT.

This clonotype was counted at least ten times. The V call is TRBV20-1, the J call TRBJ2-3; D is unclear. CDR1 is DFQATT and CDR2 is SNEGSKA in the germline V gene (reference sequence). V was clipped by 3 bases and J by 0 bases, with 7 bases between them. The CDR3 consists of 13 residues. CDR3 sequence: CSARDGSTDTQYF. The CDR3 DNA is TGCAGTGCTAGGGACGGTAGCACAGATACGCAGTATTTT.

This chain joins TRBV7-3 and TRBJ2-1; D is uncertain. The ends were cut back, 1 base at V and 0 bases at J, with 7 bases in the middle. Germline lookup yields CDR1 SGHTA and CDR2 FQGTGA. The CDR3 is made up of 15 amino acids. In DNA, the CDR3 is TGTGCCAGCAGCTTAATCGGCAGCTCCTACAATGAGCAGTTCTTC. Amino acids: CASSLIGSSYNEQFF.

This clonotype was seen many times. This chain joins TRBV5-6 and TRBJ2-3, with TRBD2 as a possible D gene (6 bases). The V end was cut by 4 bases, the J end by 6 bases, with 12 bases between. CDR3 length: 13 amino acids. Germline loops: CDR1 SGHDT, CDR2 YYEEEE. The CDR3 DNA sequence: TGTGCCAGCAGCCGGCGGGGCTTGGATACGCAGTATTTT. It yields the protein CASSRRGLDTQYF.